The 14 T cell receptor beta chains below all came from one sample that was sequenced in a study of memory CD4+ T cells and cytomegalovirus serostatus. Assay: immunoSEQ multiplex PCR; the TCRdb copy retains only in-frame clones and omits some. Counted here are over 60,000 clones, approximately 77% occurring once; the ten biggest clones make up 0.88%. Single viable CD3+CD4+CD8-CD45RO+ cells were sorted as the memory CD4+ T cells. The sequenced sample was memory CD4+ T cells from blood. These receptors were obtained from an adult in good health and CMV-seronegative.

This clone is medium-sized in the sample. Other DNA sequences in this specimen translate into the identical CDR3. The chain is built from TRBV5-1 and TRBJ1-4; D ambiguous. From germline, CDR1 is SGHRS and CDR2 YFSETQ. CDR3 length: 15 amino acids. V was clipped by 0 bases and J by 0 bases, with 6 bases between them. CDR3 in amino acids: CASSLAGSTNEKLFF. DNA for the CDR3: TGCGCCAGCAGCTTGGCAGGTTCAACTAATGAAAAACTGTTTTTT.

The chain combines TRBV30 with TRBJ1-6, with 8 bases that match TRBD1. The CDR3 consists of 13 residues. Germline loops: CDR1 GTSNPN, CDR2 SVGIG (reference sequence). Trimming cost V 8 bases and J 10 bases; bases outside gene matches: 10. The CDR3 DNA reads TGTGCCGGTGGACAGGGCGTAGGGTCACCCCTCCACTTT. Its translation: CAGGQGVGSPLHF.

The V call is TRBV11-2, the J call TRBJ2-4; 13 nucleotides align to TRBD2. The trim removed 6 bases at V and 11 bases at J, leaving 7 bases unmatched. The CDR3 runs to 14 residues. Germline CDR1 and CDR2: SGHAT and FQNNGV. The CDR3 DNA reads as TGTGCCAGCAGTTCCGGACTAGCGGGAGAGGTTCAGTACTTC. Protein sequence: CASSSGLAGEVQYF.

The genes are TRBV28 and TRBJ1-5, with 7 bases that match TRBD1. Trimming removed 8 bases from V and 5 bases from J; junction bases left unmatched: 9. Germline assignment: CDR1 MDHEN and CDR2 SYDVKM. CDR3 length equals 14 residues. Here the CDR3 reads CASRTGVKDQPQHF. The DNA for the CDR3 is TGTGCCAGCCGCACAGGGGTGAAGGATCAGCCCCAGCATTTT.

As DNA, the CDR3 is TGCGCCAGCAGCAAGGTGGCTAGCGGGAACAATGAGCAGTTCTTC. Encoded protein: CASSKVASGNNEQFF. The rearrangement joins TRBV5-1 to TRBJ2-1; 9 bases map to TRBD2. CDR3 length: 15 residues. The V gene end was trimmed by 4 bases and the J gene end by 5 bases; junction bases not matched to a gene: 7. Germline V lookup: CDR1 SGHRS, CDR2 YFSETQ.

This clone was counted between two and nine times. The chain employs TRBV6-5 and TRBJ1-5, with no clear D. CDR1 is MNHEY and CDR2 is SVGAGI in the germline V gene. Trimming removed 0 bases at V and 0 bases at J, with 6 bases between. This CDR3 has 15 residues. CDR3 residues: CASSYSSYSNQPQHF. In DNA form, the CDR3 reads TGTGCCAGCAGTTACTCTTCCTATAGCAATCAGCCCCAGCATTTT.

J is TRBJ2-2 and V is TRBV7-3, with 10 positions matching TRBD1. This CDR3 spans 16 amino acids. Germline-derived CDR1 and CDR2 are SGHTA and FQGTGA. V gave up 5 bases and J gave up 4 bases; unmatched junction bases: 7. The chain's CDR3 is CASSLGTGVGTGELFF. The CDR3 nucleotides read TGTGCCAGCAGCCTGGGGACAGGGGTGGGCACCGGGGAGCTGTTTTTT. Based on the CDR3 plus reference TRBV7-3 and TRBJ2-2, the full variable domain is GAGVSQTPSNKVTEKGKYVELRCDPISGHTALYWYRQSLGQGPEFLIYFQGTGAADDSGLPNDRFFAVRPEGSVSTLKIQRTERGDSAVYLCASSLGTGVGTGELFFGEGSRLTVL.

This clone has just a few counts. The V gene is TRBV19, the J gene TRBJ1-5; no reliable D call. CDR1 is LNHDA, CDR2 SQIVND, per germline (reference sequence). V shed 4 bases and J shed 3 bases, with 7 bases lying between them. This CDR3 region has 13 residues. CDR3 in amino acids: CASSRSFNQPQHF. The CDR3 DNA reads as TGTGCCAGTAGTAGGAGTTTCAATCAGCCCCAGCATTTT.

The chain recombines TRBV28 with TRBJ2-1; D could derive from TRBD1 or TRBD2 (5 bases each). In germline, CDR1 is MDHEN, CDR2 SYDVKM. CDR3 length equals 14 residues. V was trimmed by 1 base and J by 3 bases, leaving 7 bases between them. The CDR3 loop is CASSLSGGYNEQFF. The CDR3 nucleotides read TGTGCCAGCAGTTTATCTGGGGGCTACAATGAGCAGTTCTTC.

The rearrangement links TRBV2 to TRBJ1-3; D is unresolved. V was shortened by 6 bases and J by 7 bases, with 10 bases between the two germline ends. This CDR3 contains 12 residues. Germline CDR1 is SNHLY and CDR2 is FYNNEI. CDR3: CASRPDGNTIYF. The CDR3 nucleotides are TGTGCCAGCAGGCCGGATGGGAACACCATATATTTT.

The chain recombines TRBV4-2 with TRBJ2-1; D is possibly TRBD1 (5 bases). V dropped 0 bases and J dropped 4 bases, with 10 bases sitting between them. Germline assignment: CDR1 LGHNA and CDR2 YNFKEQ. This CDR3 is built from 15 residues. CDR3 sequence (DNA): TGTGCCAGCAGCCAAGACCCCGCAGGGTACAATGAGCAGTTCTTC. Translated, it gives CASSQDPAGYNEQFF.

This clone was observed a handful of times. V gene TRBV28 combines with J gene TRBJ1-1; possible D gene TRBD1, 5 bases. The CDR3 consists of 13 residues. Trimming left V 4 bases short and J 4 bases short, with 10 bases between. From germline, CDR1 is MDHEN and CDR2 SYDVKM. The CDR3 spells CASSSGVGTEAFF. The CDR3 DNA reads as TGTGCCAGCAGTTCGGGGGTAGGCACTGAAGCTTTCTTT.

The chain combines TRBV18 with TRBJ1-1, with 8 bases aligning to TRBD1. The ends lost 3 bases at V and 4 bases at J; junction bases unmatched: 10. Looked up from germline, CDR1 is KGHSH and CDR2 is LQKENI. The CDR3 runs 16 residues. This chain's CDR3 is CASSPVDRGRGTEAFF. CDR3 DNA sequence: TGTGCCAGCTCACCGGTCGACAGGGGACGCGGCACTGAAGCTTTCTTT. The full variable domain, rest sourced from reference TRBV18 and TRBJ1-1, is NAGVMQNPRHLVRRRGQEARLRCSPMKGHSHVYWYRQLPEEGLKFMVYLQKENIIDESGMPKERFSAEFPKEGPSILRIQQVVRGDSAAYFCASSPVDRGRGTEAFFGQGTRLTVV.

This clone was observed a single time. The chain recombines TRBV19 with TRBJ1-1, with D unclear. Germline CDR1 is LNHDA and CDR2 is SQIVND (reference sequence). The CDR3 contains 15 residues. Trimming left V 3 bases short and J 1 base short, with 12 bases between. CDR3 in amino acids: CASSMSYSANTEAFF. For the CDR3, the DNA is TGTGCCAGTAGTATGTCATATTCCGCGAACACTGAAGCTTTCTTT.